One T cell receptor (beta chain) is described in this entry. Method: immunoSEQ multiplex PCR; TCRdb's copy keeps in-frame clones and lacks some. This repertoire shows nearly 70,000 clones, 90% to 95% found once; its top ten account for 4.5% to 5%. The ends lost 4 bases at V and 5 bases at J; junction bases unmatched: 4. The CDR3 consists of 14 residues. In germline, CDR1 is SEHNR, CDR2 FQNEAQ (reference sequence). This specimen belongs to a study of technical replicates of blood from several donors. This clonotype was sampled from a human donor in good health. Some clones in this sample may be carry-over from other donors' samples. This chain connects TRBV7-9 to TRBJ2-7; 11 positions agree with TRBD2. Sequencing was done on a sample of PBMCs. This chain's CDR3 is CASSSLAGGNEQYF. CDR3 DNA sequence: TGTGCCAGCAGCTCCTTAGCGGGAGGGAACGAGCAGTACTTC.